What follows is one T cell receptor (beta chain) and its context. V was trimmed by 3 bases and J by 0 bases, leaving 15 bases between them. Germline values: CDR1 SNHLY, CDR2 FYNNEI. This CDR3 has 16 amino acids. The data were obtained in a study of blood T cell repertoires in COVID-19. Study in general: T cells, B-cell-depleted T cells, or PBMCs supplied cDNA or gDNA.

The protocol was immunoSEQ multiplex PCR, while the TCRdb copy is restricted to in-frame clones and leaves out a portion. The top ten hold more than 4% of the sample, which has some 270,000 clones, 70% to 90% seen once. This TCR was recovered from a woman in her twenties or thirties who had recovered from COVID-19. Sequencing was performed on PBMCs or T cells enriched from blood (not recorded which). The J gene is TRBJ2-7, the V gene TRBV2; D unresolved. The CDR3 here is CASSEVFLAVSYEQYF. CDR3 nucleotide sequence: TGTGCCAGCAGTGAGGTCTTCTTGGCGGTCTCCTACGAGCAGTACTTC.